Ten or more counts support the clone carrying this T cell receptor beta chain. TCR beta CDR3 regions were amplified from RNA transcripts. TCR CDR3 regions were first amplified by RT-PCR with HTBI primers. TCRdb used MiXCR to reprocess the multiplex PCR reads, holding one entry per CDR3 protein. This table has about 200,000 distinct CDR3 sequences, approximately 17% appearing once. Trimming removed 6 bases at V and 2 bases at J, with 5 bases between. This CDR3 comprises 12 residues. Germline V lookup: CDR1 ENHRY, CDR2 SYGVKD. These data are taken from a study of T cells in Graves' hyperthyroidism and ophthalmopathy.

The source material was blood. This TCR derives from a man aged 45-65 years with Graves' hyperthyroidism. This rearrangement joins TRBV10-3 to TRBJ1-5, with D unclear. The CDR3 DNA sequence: TGTGCCATCAGAACTGGCAATCAGCCCCAGCATTTT. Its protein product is CAIRTGNQPQHF.